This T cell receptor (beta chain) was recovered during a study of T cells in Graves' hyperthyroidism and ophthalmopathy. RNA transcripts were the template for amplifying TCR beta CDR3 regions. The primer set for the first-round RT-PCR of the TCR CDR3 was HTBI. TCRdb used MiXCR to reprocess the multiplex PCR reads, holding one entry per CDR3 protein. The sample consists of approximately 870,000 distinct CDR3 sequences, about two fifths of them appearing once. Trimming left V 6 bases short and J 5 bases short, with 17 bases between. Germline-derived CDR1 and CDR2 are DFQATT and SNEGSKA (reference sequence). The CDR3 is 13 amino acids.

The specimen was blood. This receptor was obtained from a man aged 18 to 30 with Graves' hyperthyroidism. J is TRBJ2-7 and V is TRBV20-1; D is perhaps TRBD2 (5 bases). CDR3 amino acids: CSAGRTVGNEQYF. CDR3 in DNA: TGCAGTGCAGGACGGACTGTGGGAAACGAGCAGTACTTC.